A selection of T cell receptor beta chains follows, all from one sample in a study of T cell responses to AZD1222 COVID-19 vaccine. Assay: immunoSEQ multiplex PCR; the TCRdb copy retains only in-frame clones and omits some. The data show more than 120,000 clones, with 85% to 95% seen just once and 5.1% held by the top ten. The specimen was peripheral blood, collected on day 0 of AZD1222 vaccination. The receptors stem from an adult in good health. Both conserved end residues are part of each CDR3. The D gene is left open where the match is weak. A clone size is listed for some rows: how often the clone was seen (once, few, many), or a class if it is expanded.

>TRBJ1-2|.|TRBV4-1|.
TGCGCCAGCAGCCAAGTGATGGGGGTGGGCTATGGCTACACCTTC
CASSQVMGVGYGYTF
>TRBJ1-5|medium-sized|TRBV19|.
TGTGCCAGTAGTCCCCGGGCCACAAACAATCAGCCCCAGCATTTT
CASSPRATNNQPQHF
>TRBJ2-7|once|TRBV7-6|.
TGTGCCAGCAGCTCCGTCCGGGACGGGTCCTACGAGCAGTACTTC
CASSSVRDGSYEQYF
>TRBJ2-2|.|TRBV30|.
TGTGCCTGGAGTTCTTATAGGGGGGGAGGGGAGCTGTTTTTT
CAWSSYRGGGELFF
>TRBJ1-3|once|TRBV5-1|.
TGCGCCAGCAGCACCGGACAGACGGACACCATATATTTT
CASSTGQTDTIYF
>TRBJ1-4|.|TRBV5-4|TRBD1
TGTGCCAGCAGCCGGACCGGGACAGGGAACGAGAAACTGTTTTTT
CASSRTGTGNEKLFF
>TRBJ2-7|.|TRBV29-1|.
TGCAGCGTTGTCGCCGGGGGGCGATTATACGAGCAGTACTTC
CSVVAGGRLYEQYF
>TRBJ1-1|.|TRBV18|TRBD1
TGTGCCAGCTCAGTCAAACAGGGGGCTCACACTGAAGCTTTCTTT
CASSVKQGAHTEAFF
>TRBJ2-1|.|TRBV29-1|.
TGCAGCGTTCGAGGGGAGGGCCAGGGGCGTTACAATGAGCAGTTCTTC
CSVRGEGQGRYNEQFF
>TRBJ2-3|.|TRBV7-9|.
TGTGCCAGCAGCTTAGGGGAGGTCCCTATTGATACGCAGTATTTT
CASSLGEVPIDTQYF
>TRBJ1-5|.|TRBV9|.
TGTGCCAGCAGCGCAGAGACACACCCAGGCAGTCAGCCCCAGCATTTT
CASSAETHPGSQPQHF
>TRBJ1-5|.|TRBV21-1|.
TGTGCCAGCATCGGTCGGGGTGGCAATCAGCCCCAGCATTTT
CASIGRGGNQPQHF
>TRBJ2-7|.|TRBV3-1/TRBV3-2|.
TGTGCCAGCAGCCAGGGCCCGTTGAACTACGAGCAGTACTTC
CASSQGPLNYEQYF
>TRBJ1-2|.|TRBV12-3/TRBV12-4|.
TGTGCCAGCAGTCCAAAGACGCACTATGGCTACACCTTC
CASSPKTHYGYTF
>TRBJ2-3|.|TRBV13|.
TGTGCCAGCAGCTTTCGTGTCTGGGCAGATACGCAGTATTTT
CASSFRVWADTQYF
>TRBJ1-1|.|TRBV10-1|.
TGCGCCAGCAGTGAGCTTTCGCAGGGTGATACTGAAGCTTTCTTT
CASSELSQGDTEAFF
>TRBJ1-2|.|TRBV5-5|TRBD1
TGTGCCAGCAGCTCACCTCAGGGGGCGGTCTATGGCTACACCTTC
CASSSPQGAVYGYTF
>TRBJ1-2|once|TRBV5-5|.
TGTGCCAGCAGCGGCGCGGTCCCCGGTAAGATGGGCTACACCTTC
CASSGAVPGKMGYTF
>TRBJ2-5|once|TRBV18|TRBD1
TGTGCCAGCTCACGGCCGGGACAGCAAGAGACCCAGTACTTC
CASSRPGQQETQYF
>TRBJ2-7|once|TRBV25-1|.
TGTGCCAGCAGTCTCTCCCCCTACGAGCAGTACTTC
CASSLSPYEQYF
>TRBJ1-5|.|TRBV6-5|.
TGTGCCAGCACAGGAGGGGTTGGGGGCAATCAGCCCCAGCATTTT
CASTGGVGGNQPQHF
>TRBJ1-5|.|TRBV7-6|.
TGTGCCAGCAGCCCCACTTCGGGGAGGAATCAGCCCCAGCATTTT
CASSPTSGRNQPQHF
>TRBJ1-6|.|TRBV7-2|TRBD1
TGTGCCACCACGGGACAGGGGTGGTCACCCCTCCACTTT
CATTGQGWSPLHF
>TRBJ2-7|.|TRBV23-1|TRBD1
TGCGCCAGCAGTCAATTTCAGGACAGGGGGCGCGTTTACGAGCAGTACTTC
CASSQFQDRGRVYEQYF
>TRBJ2-7|.|TRBV23-1|TRBD1
TGCGCCAGCAGTATCACTCGGACAGGGGACCCCTACGAGCAGTACTTC
CASSITRTGDPYEQYF
>TRBJ2-7|.|TRBV21-1|.
TGTGCCACAACAGGGCGTGCGTTCCCCTACGAGCAGTACTTC
CATTGRAFPYEQYF
>TRBJ1-5|.|TRBV4-2|.
TGTGCCAGCAGCCAGAGAGAAGACAGATTGAGGTTTAGCAATCAGCCCCAGCATTTT
CASSQREDRLRFSNQPQHF
>TRBJ1-2|.|TRBV5-1|.
TGCGCCAGCAGCACCGGGTCTAACTATGGCTACACCTTC
CASSTGSNYGYTF
>TRBJ2-1|.|TRBV2|TRBD2
TGTGCCAGCAGTCCCAGCGGGAGACTGATCTTC
CASSPSGRLIF
>TRBJ2-1|.|TRBV14|.
TGTGCCAGCAGGGCCAGCCTGCCTTCCTACAATGAGCAGTTCTTC
CASRASLPSYNEQFF
>TRBJ1-3|.|TRBV6-1|.
TGTGCCAGCAGTGCAATTGTGGGACGTACCTCTGGAAACACCATATATTTT
CASSAIVGRTSGNTIYF
>TRBJ2-7|.|TRBV6-2/TRBV6-3|TRBD2
TGTGCCAGCAGTTACGGGCGATGGACTAGCGGGAAGTTGATCTACGAGCAGTACTTC
CASSYGRWTSGKLIYEQYF
>TRBJ2-4|.|TRBV3-1/TRBV3-2|.
TGTGCCAGCAGCCAAGATCAGGCCTTCAGGGCCAAAAACATTCAGTACTTC
CASSQDQAFRAKNIQYF
>TRBJ2-7|.|TRBV6-5|.
TGTGCCAGCAGCAGCTCTCAGACGAACTACGAGCAGTACTTC
CASSSSQTNYEQYF